The 20 T cell receptor beta chains given below trace back to one sample, sequenced in a study of beta chain features in type 1 diabetes. The isolated RNA, all of it, was reverse transcribed, so expressed TCRB transcripts were what got sequenced. Repertoires were generated with immunoSEQ multiplex PCR, while TCRdb's copy carries only in-frame clones and drops some. The sample contains roughly 300,000 clones, less than 9.5% of which appear only once. What was sequenced was central memory CD4+ T cells from blood. The receptors originated from a young woman in good health.

The CDR3 region is CASALGRTARSGANVLTF. For the CDR3, the DNA is TGTGCCAGCGCCTTGGGAAGGACAGCCCGCTCTGGGGCCAACGTCCTGACTTTC. This chain uses TRBV27 with TRBJ2-6, with D tentatively TRBD1 (6 bases). The CDR3 spans 18 residues. V gave up 8 bases and J gave up 0 bases, with 20 bases separating them. Germline CDR1 MNHEY, CDR2 SMNVEV (reference sequence).

In its sample, this clone was seen a few times. This chain links TRBV5-1 with TRBJ2-3; unclear D gene. In germline, CDR1 is SGHRS, CDR2 YFSETQ. The CDR3 extends over 14 amino acids. Trimming removed 0 bases from V and 3 bases from J, with 8 bases in between. CDR3 loop: CASSLEAPTDTQYF. CDR3 coding DNA: TGCGCCAGCAGCTTGGAGGCGCCGACAGATACGCAGTATTTT.

With respect to this clone: The sample carries other DNA sequences with the same CDR3. The V call is TRBV7-2, the J call TRBJ2-1; D is perhaps TRBD1 (5 bases). The CDR3 is 15 amino acids. Germline lookup yields CDR1 SGHTA and CDR2 FQGNSA. The V and J ends lost 0 bases and 8 bases respectively, with 14 bases between them. For the CDR3, the DNA is TGTGCCAGCAGCTTAGCTCAGGGTTTTGCATATGAGCAGTTCTTC. This codes for CASSLAQGFAYEQFF. The full variable domain, in which reference TRBV7-2 and TRBJ2-1 provide the parts outside the CDR3, is GAGVSQSPSNKVTEKGKDVELRCDPISGHTALYWYRQSLGQGLEFLIYFQGNSAPDKSGLPSDRFSAERTGGSVSTLTIQRTQQEDSAVYLCASSLAQGFAYEQFFGPGTRLTVL.

In this sample, this clone turned up once. The genes are TRBV5-1 and TRBJ1-1; unclear D gene. V dropped 4 bases and J dropped 0 bases, with 10 bases sitting between them. CDR1 is SGHRS, CDR2 YFSETQ, per germline. The CDR3 spans 14 residues. The CDR3 spells CASSPDVMNTEAFF. Here the CDR3 DNA reads TGCGCCAGCAGCCCTGACGTCATGAACACTGAAGCTTTCTTT.

This clone was detected a few times. The V call is TRBV29-1, the J call TRBJ2-7, with D possibly being TRBD2 (6 bases). Trimming left V 7 bases short and J 3 bases short, with 16 bases between. CDR3 size: 13 residues. CDR1 SQVTM and CDR2 ANQGSEA come from the germline V gene. CDR3 residues: CSGNFRELYEQYF. The DNA for the CDR3 is TGCAGCGGTAACTTCCGGGAGCTCTACGAGCAGTACTTC.

This clone was seen only a few times. The chain recombines TRBV5-1 with TRBJ1-2; D ambiguous. The CDR3 is 13 amino acids. Per germline, CDR1 SGHRS and CDR2 YFSETQ. Trimming removed 0 bases from V and 3 bases from J, with 6 bases in between. The CDR3 region has the DNA TGCGCCAGCAGCTTGGAAGCGGACTATGGCTACACCTTC. As protein: CASSLEADYGYTF.

The V call is TRBV29-1, the J call TRBJ2-5; the D gene is possibly TRBD1 (5 bases). V dropped 5 bases and J dropped 3 bases, with 16 bases sitting between them. Germline V CDR1 and CDR2: SQVTM, ANQGSEA. CDR3 length equals 14 residues. DNA for the CDR3: TGCAGCGTTCGACGGACAAGGGGAAAAGAGACCCAGTACTTC. This sequence encodes CSVRRTRGKETQYF.

The sample holds a few counts of this clone. This sequence joins TRBV4-2 and TRBJ1-2; possibly TRBD1 for D (6 bases). V was shortened by 3 bases and J by 3 bases, with 17 bases between the two germline ends. This CDR3 region has 16 residues. Germline CDR1 and CDR2: LGHNA and YNFKEQ. The CDR3 region has the DNA TGTGCCAGCAGCCAGACCAGGGGTCGGCGGGACTATGGCTACACCTTC. Protein sequence: CASSQTRGRRDYGYTF.

This clone is a singleton in its sample. The rearrangement uses TRBV6-5 and TRBJ2-7; D is undetermined. Germline CDR1 MNHEY, CDR2 SVGAGI. This CDR3 has 14 residues. Trimming pared 6 bases from V and 0 bases from J, leaving 12 bases between. The CDR3 sequence: CASSPRTFSYEQYF. The CDR3 DNA sequence: TGTGCCAGCAGCCCTCGGACCTTCTCCTACGAGCAGTACTTC.

The genes are TRBV27 and TRBJ2-2, with unresolved D. Germline V gene data show CDR1 as MNHEY and CDR2 as SMNVEV (reference sequence). This CDR3 is built from 14 residues. Trimming removed 6 bases from V and 5 bases from J, with 13 bases in between. The CDR3 DNA sequence: TGTGCCAGCAGCTTTACTTTATTGACCGGGGAGCTGTTTTTT. Protein product: CASSFTLLTGELFF.

This clone came up many times. V usage is TRBV20-1 and J usage is TRBJ1-1; the D is unclear. Germline assignment: CDR1 DFQATT and CDR2 SNEGSKA (reference sequence). This CDR3 has 10 amino acids. The CDR3 nucleotides read TGCAGGGCAGCCAACACTGAAGCTTTCTTT. As protein: CRAANTEAFF.

This chain joins TRBV28 and TRBJ1-3; D is perhaps TRBD1 (5 bases). The CDR3 spans 16 residues. Germline CDR1 MDHEN, CDR2 SYDVKM. With 4 bases removed from V and 3 bases from J, the gap between germline ends came to 16 bases. The DNA for the CDR3 is TGTGCCAGCAGTTCGCCTTCACGGGGGAATGGAAACACCATATATTTT. Amino acids: CASSSPSRGNGNTIYF.

This clone was recorded a few times. The rearrangement links TRBV5-1 to TRBJ1-1; D is possibly TRBD1 (5 bases). Per germline, CDR1 SGHRS and CDR2 YFSETQ. Trimming pared 1 base from V and 1 base from J, leaving 8 bases between. The CDR3 loop spans 14 amino acids. Here the CDR3 DNA reads TGCGCCAGCAGCTTGTACGGGGGGAACACTGAAGCTTTCTTT. Protein product: CASSLYGGNTEAFF. Full variable domain (rest looked up from reference TRBV5-1 and TRBJ1-1): KAGVTQTPRYLIKTRGQQVTLSCSPISGHRSVSWYQQTPGQGLQFLFEYFSETQRNKGNFPGRFSGRQFSNSRSEMNVSTLELGDSALYLCASSLYGGNTEAFFGQGTRLTVV.

This CDR3 reads CASSFRSAQETQYF. The CDR3 DNA reads TGTGCCAGCAGCTTCAGGTCAGCCCAAGAGACCCAGTACTTC. V usage is TRBV7-2 and J usage is TRBJ2-5; D is unresolved. Trimming left V 3 bases short and J 1 base short, with 9 bases between. Germline V gives CDR1 SGHTA, CDR2 FQGNSA. CDR3 size: 14 residues.

The gene calls are TRBV10-3 and TRBJ1-5, with D tentatively TRBD1 (5 bases). The CDR3 contains 13 residues. Germline V gives CDR1 ENHRY, CDR2 SYGVKD. V was cut by 4 bases and J by 5 bases, with 9 bases left in between. In DNA form, the CDR3 reads TGTGCCATCAGTGGAGGGGACCATCAGCCCCAGCATTTT. It is translated as CAISGGDHQPQHF.

The chain recombines TRBV29-1 with TRBJ1-2; 8 bases line up with TRBD1. CDR3 length: 11 residues. Trimming cost V 3 bases and J 6 bases; bases outside gene matches: 0. The V gene's germline CDR1 is SQVTM and CDR2 ANQGSEA. CDR3 sequence (DNA): TGCAGCGTTGAGACAGGGGATGGCTACACCTTC. The encoded protein is CSVETGDGYTF. The full variable domain, its missing parts supplied by reference TRBV29-1 and TRBJ1-2, is SAVISQKPSRDICQRGTSLTIQCQVDSQVTMMFWYRQQPGQSLTLIATANQGSEATYESGFVIDKFPISRPNLTFSTLTVSNMSPEDSSIYLCSVETGDGYTFGSGTRLTVV.

This clone appeared a few times. V is TRBV5-4 and J is TRBJ1-2; D call uncertain. Germline V gives CDR1 SGHNT, CDR2 YYREEE (reference sequence). The V and J ends lost 1 base and 8 bases respectively, with 12 bases between them. The CDR3 sequence is 13 residues long. CDR3: CASSLYGVRGYTF. The CDR3 region has the DNA TGTGCCAGCAGCTTGTACGGGGTGCGCGGCTACACCTTC.

CDR3 nucleotides: TGTGCCAGCAGCTGGAACCCGGGACAGGGGGCTTCCAAAAACATTCAGTACTTC. Translation gives CASSWNPGQGASKNIQYF. The chain employs TRBV5-8 and TRBJ2-4, with TRBD1 identical over 12 bases. V was clipped by 3 bases and J by 2 bases; unmatched bases: 9. The CDR3 has 18 amino acids. Looked up from germline, CDR1 is SGHTS and CDR2 is YDEGEE.

A few counts support this clone. The gene calls are TRBV5-1 and TRBJ1-4, with 8 bases matching TRBD1. Germline V gene data show CDR1 as SGHRS and CDR2 as YFSETQ. V trimming: 0 bases; J trimming: 5 bases; junction bases outside the gene matches: 6. This CDR3 is built from 16 residues. CDR3 sequence (DNA): TGCGCCAGCAGCTTGGGGGGGACAGGACGAAATGAAAAACTGTTTTTT. Its translation is CASSLGGTGRNEKLFF.

The rearrangement links TRBV9 to TRBJ1-2, with 7 bases matching TRBD1. Per the germline V gene, CDR1 is SGDLS and CDR2 is YYNGEE. The CDR3 runs to 15 residues. V was pared by 4 bases and J by 1 base, with 7 bases of the junction left unmatched. The CDR3 region has the DNA TGTGCCAGCAGCACGCGGGACAGATTTAACTATGGCTACACCTTC. This gives the protein CASSTRDRFNYGYTF.